The subject of this entry is one TCR beta chain. Its antigen is not known. The assay was immunoSEQ multiplex PCR, and TCRdb's table has in-frame clones only and misses some. The table shows under 45,000 clones, with approximately 67% occurring only once. The data were taken from a study of cytotoxic CD8 clonotypes in ibrutinib-treated CLL. Background on the study: There were 11 relapsed/refractory patients and roughly 15 treatment-naive patients, and under 18 were IGHV unmutated. Patients gave response samples after a median roughly 11 months of treatment, range 6 to 36.

The study, taken as a whole, reports: The clonality went up when patients responded to ibrutinib and dropped back toward baseline at progression.

V gave up 6 bases and J gave up 5 bases; unmatched junction bases: 4. The CDR3 contains 14 residues. Germline V CDR1 and CDR2: SGHNT, YENEEA. The sequenced sample was PBMCs, obtained at disease progression, from a patient treated with ibrutinib. The J gene is TRBJ2-4, the V gene TRBV11-3; 10 nucleotides align to TRBD2. The TCR sequence derives from a human donor with chronic lymphocytic leukemia. Written as DNA, the CDR3 is TGTGCCAGCAGTCCCGGACTAGCGGAAAACATTCAGTACTTC. Translated: CASSPGLAENIQYF.